This T cell receptor beta chain stems from a study of cytomegalovirus exposure and HLA in healthy donors. Study-level results: CMV serostatus was the only immune exposure information that was available. An ancestry cluster, one associated with Asian ancestry, reportedly showed fewer N-insertions than the approximately 650-donor mean in a later analysis.

As concerns this clone: The antigen remains unidentified.

Deletions cut 2 bases from V and 5 bases from J, with 15 bases between. This CDR3 has 15 residues. CDR1 is SGDLS, CDR2 YYNGEE, per germline. 13 Jbeta primers and 60 Vbeta primers were used for the PCR. Produced via immunoSEQ multiplex PCR; TCRdb's table is partial and in-frame only. Of approximately 110,000 clones in the sample, about 86% were seen once. The sequence was collected from a woman aged 25-40 years in good health and CMV-seronegative. Input material: PBMCs. This rearrangement joins TRBV9 to TRBJ2-3; D perhaps matches TRBD2 (5 bases). The CDR3 nucleotides read TGTGCCAGCAGCGTGCTGGCTGCCGGGGAAGATACGCAGTATTTT. This codes for CASSVLAAGEDTQYF.